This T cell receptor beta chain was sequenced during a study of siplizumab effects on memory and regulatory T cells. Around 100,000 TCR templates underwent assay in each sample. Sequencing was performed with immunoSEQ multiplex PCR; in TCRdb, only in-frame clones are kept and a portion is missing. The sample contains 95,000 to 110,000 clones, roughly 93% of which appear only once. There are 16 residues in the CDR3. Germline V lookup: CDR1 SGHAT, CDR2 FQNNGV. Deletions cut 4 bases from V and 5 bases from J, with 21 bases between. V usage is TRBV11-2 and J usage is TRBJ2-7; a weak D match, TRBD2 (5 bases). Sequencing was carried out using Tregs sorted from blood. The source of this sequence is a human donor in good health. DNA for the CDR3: TGTGCCAGCAGCTCGTTGATCCGAGGGTTTTTCCACGAGCAGTACTTC. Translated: CASSSLIRGFFHEQYF.